The clone carrying this T cell receptor (beta chain) was observed at least ten times. Its antigen is unknown. This sample was included in a study of identical twins. cDNA molecules carried unique molecular identifiers, and template switching added a universal primer site. TCRdb ran MiXCR on the 5' RACE reads and lists one entry per CDR3 protein. The sample holds some 1,600,000 distinct CDR3 sequences, 25% to 35% seen once. The CDR3 spans 15 residues. Germline CDR1 PRHDT, CDR2 FYEKMQ (reference sequence). V was pared by 4 bases and J by 6 bases, with 18 bases between. Study conclusions and caveats: Cross-sectional statistical analysis, not tracking of the same donors, underpinned the conclusions. Out-of-frame alpha sequences shared by twins were enriched for low generation probability. Invariant MAIT and iNKT cells are populations that could partly confound zero-insertion analyses.

The specimen sequenced was cord blood. This receptor was taken from a newborn girl in good health. The chain joins TRBV13 to TRBJ1-1; D possibly corresponds to TRBD1 (6 bases). The CDR3 spells CASSSPGHGTPEAFF. The CDR3 nucleotides read TGTGCCAGCAGCTCACCGGGACACGGCACCCCTGAAGCTTTCTTT.